The present T cell receptor (beta chain) was sequenced within a study of vaccination and CD4 T cells after COVID-19. At the level of the study: Convalescent donors were composed of six males and four females, of whom two were Hispanic. Overlapping SARS-CoV-2, HCoV-NL63, HCoV-OC43 and HCoV-229E spike peptides were used to stimulate cells.

Worth noting for this clonotype: The antigen remains unidentified.

Stated time point: late sampling 161 to 241 days after vaccination in a few convalescent patients. Noted treatment: approximately 9-day PBMC culture with coronavirus spike peptide pools or control peptides (ViraFEST assay). An Oncomine TCR Beta short-read assay was used to sequence the DNA from cultured CD4+ T cells. One entry per CDR3 protein results from TCRdb running MiXCR on the PCR reads. Of approximately 25,000 distinct CDR3 sequences in the sample, roughly 31% were seen once. The sequence derives from a human donor who had recovered from COVID-19. The source material was CD4+ T cells from blood, cultured in vitro, sampled about 7 months after SARS-CoV-2 vaccination.

CDR3 sequence: CASSRPGQSFPLRSPLHF. The CDR3, as DNA: TGTGCCAGCAGTCGACCGGGACAGAGCTTCCCCTTAAGGTCACCCCTCCACTTT. The chain links TRBV12-3 or TRBV12-4 to TRBJ1-6; 7 positions match TRBD1. After removal of 5 bases from V and 10 bases from J, the junction contained 20 bases not matched to a gene. CDR3 length: 18 residues.